The T cell receptor (beta chain) under discussion was sequenced for a study of cytomegalovirus exposure and HLA in healthy donors. General study findings and limits: In vitro, three CMV-associated chains proved specific for CMV antigens.

On this clone: The antigen remains undetermined.

60 Vbeta and 13 Jbeta primers were used in PCR. Profiled with immunoSEQ multiplex PCR; TCRdb holds only in-frame clones, not every one. The sample holds 90,000 to 150,000 clones, 82% seen once. All donors participated as healthy donors of bone marrow. The sequence came from a woman younger than 30 in good health and CMV-seronegative. Sequencing was carried out using PBMCs.

Here the CDR3 reads CASSLGTGNYGYTF. The CDR3 region has the DNA TGCGCCAGCAGCTTGGGAACAGGAAACTATGGCTACACCTTC. The chain uses TRBV5-1 and TRBJ1-2; tentative D call: TRBD1 (5 bases). From germline, CDR1 is SGHRS and CDR2 YFSETQ. Trimming cost V 0 bases and J 2 bases, with 8 bases left between them. This CDR3 is built from 14 residues.